These 12 T cell receptor beta chains were all obtained from the same sample, sequenced in a study of siplizumab effects on memory and regulatory T cells. Sequencing was performed with immunoSEQ multiplex PCR; in TCRdb, only in-frame clones are kept and a portion is missing. Seen here are about 46,000 clones, over 90% observed once, and the top ten hold 15% to 20%. Material for sequencing was CD8+ T cells sorted from blood. These receptors all stem from a human donor in good health.

The chain combines TRBV28 with TRBJ2-5; 7 positions match TRBD1. Germline V lookup: CDR1 MDHEN, CDR2 SYDVKM. The CDR3 has 15 amino acids. V lost 6 bases, J lost 0 bases, and 7 bases stayed unmatched. CDR3 residues: CASRSEDRYQETQYF. CDR3 DNA sequence: TGTGCCAGCAGATCTGAGGACAGGTACCAAGAGACCCAGTACTTC.

This chain joins TRBV27 and TRBJ2-7; 11 bases fit TRBD2. The CDR3 is 16 amino acids. The germline V gene has CDR1 MNHEY and CDR2 SMNVEV (reference sequence). J lost 1 base, V lost 5 bases, and 7 bases had no gene match. CDR3 amino acids: CASSGTSGAKSYEQYF. CDR3 sequence (DNA): TGTGCCAGCAGTGGGACTAGCGGAGCTAAGTCCTACGAGCAGTACTTC.

The chain joins TRBV10-3 to TRBJ1-2; 12 bases agree with TRBD1. The CDR3 contains 15 residues. Trimming removed 3 bases from V and 6 bases from J; junction bases left unmatched: 5. Germline V lookup: CDR1 ENHRY, CDR2 SYGVKD. CDR3 DNA: TGTGCCATCAGTGACGGGACAGGGGGCGTTCATGGCTACACCTTC. Translated: CAISDGTGGVHGYTF.

Written as DNA, the CDR3 is TGTGCCAGCAGTTCAATTTCGACTAGCGGGGAGGAGAACACCGGGGAGCTGTTTTTT. This gives the protein CASSSISTSGEENTGELFF. The gene calls are TRBV28 and TRBJ2-2; 11 bases match TRBD2. After removal of 4 bases from V and 1 base from J, the junction contained 11 bases not matched to a gene. The length of the CDR3 is 19 residues. In germline, CDR1 is MDHEN, CDR2 SYDVKM.

The chain is built from TRBV27 and TRBJ1-1, with D unresolved. Per germline, CDR1 MNHEY and CDR2 SMNVEV (reference sequence). The CDR3 has 14 residues. Trimming stripped 4 bases from V and 0 bases from J, with 9 bases between. CDR3 loop: CASSYQALNTEAFF. CDR3 nucleotide sequence: TGTGCCAGCAGTTACCAGGCCTTGAACACTGAAGCTTTCTTT.

This chain connects TRBV14 to TRBJ2-7; D may be TRBD1 or TRBD2 (6 bases each). CDR1 is SGHDN, CDR2 FVKESK, per germline. Trimming left V 5 bases short and J 7 bases short, with 42 bases between. This CDR3 comprises 22 residues. CDR3 in amino acids: CASSSPAGQALSSDQARGEQYF. The CDR3 coding sequence is TGTGCCAGCAGCTCGCCGGCGGGACAAGCCCTTTCCAGCGACCAGGCCCGTGGGGAGCAGTACTTC. Combining the CDR3 with reference TRBV14 and TRBJ2-7 gives the whole variable domain EAGVTQFPSHSVIEKGQTVTLRCDPISGHDNLYWYRRVMGKEIKFLLHFVKESKQDESGMPNNRFLAERTGGTYSTLKVQPAELEDSGVYFCASSSPAGQALSSDQARGEQYFGPGTRLTVT.

This chain joins TRBV10-2 and TRBJ2-1; D is tentatively TRBD1 or TRBD2 (5 bases each). The germline gives CDR1 WSHSY, CDR2 SAAADI. The CDR3 is 13 residues long. The V end was cut by 10 bases, the J end by 2 bases, with 12 bases between. CDR3 in amino acids: CAIAGTPYNEQFF. The CDR3 DNA sequence: TGCGCCATCGCCGGGACGCCCTACAATGAGCAGTTCTTC.

The V call is TRBV25-1, the J call TRBJ2-7; D is undetermined. V dropped 0 bases and J dropped 2 bases, with 17 bases sitting between them. This CDR3 is built from 17 residues. Germline CDR1 and CDR2: MGHDK and SYGVNS. The CDR3 bases are TGTGCCAGCAGTGAATATAAACCGACGATAAGGGCCTACGAGCAGTACTTC. Its protein is CASSEYKPTIRAYEQYF.

The J gene is TRBJ1-4, the V gene TRBV15, with TRBD1 matching over 9 bases. The J segment lost 5 bases and the V segment lost 5 bases, leaving 6 bases of the junction unmatched. From germline, CDR1 is LNHNV and CDR2 YYDKDF (reference sequence). The CDR3 has 15 amino acids. The CDR3 sequence is CATSLLTGGNEKLFF. CDR3 coding DNA: TGTGCCACCAGCTTACTGACAGGGGGAAATGAAAAACTGTTTTTT.

This clone was counted once. The DNA for the CDR3 is TGTGCCAGCAGTGATGATTTAGAGGGAGAGTACTTC. Amino acid sequence: CASSDDLEGEYF. This chain links TRBV2 with TRBJ2-4, with D perhaps matching TRBD2 (5 bases). Between the trimmed V and J ends, which lost 3 bases and 14 bases, there was a span of 14 bases. In germline, CDR1 is SNHLY, CDR2 FYNNEI. The CDR3 is 12 residues long.

The chain couples TRBV28 to TRBJ2-2; D gene uncertain. Trimming pared 1 base from V and 0 bases from J, leaving 6 bases between. CDR3 length equals 15 residues. Germline lookup yields CDR1 MDHEN and CDR2 SYDVKM. In DNA form, the CDR3 reads TGTGCCAGCAGTTTATCGGTAGCGAACACCGGGGAGCTGTTTTTT. This encodes CASSLSVANTGELFF.

This chain connects TRBV10-3 to TRBJ2-7, with 8 nucleotides matching TRBD2. Germline V gene lookup returns CDR1 ENHRY and CDR2 SYGVKD. This CDR3 comprises 14 residues. V gave up 3 bases and J gave up 0 bases; unmatched junction bases: 1. In nucleotides, the CDR3 is TGTGCCATCAGTGACAGCGGGAGCTCCTACGAGCAGTACTTC. Translating gives CAISDSGSSYEQYF.